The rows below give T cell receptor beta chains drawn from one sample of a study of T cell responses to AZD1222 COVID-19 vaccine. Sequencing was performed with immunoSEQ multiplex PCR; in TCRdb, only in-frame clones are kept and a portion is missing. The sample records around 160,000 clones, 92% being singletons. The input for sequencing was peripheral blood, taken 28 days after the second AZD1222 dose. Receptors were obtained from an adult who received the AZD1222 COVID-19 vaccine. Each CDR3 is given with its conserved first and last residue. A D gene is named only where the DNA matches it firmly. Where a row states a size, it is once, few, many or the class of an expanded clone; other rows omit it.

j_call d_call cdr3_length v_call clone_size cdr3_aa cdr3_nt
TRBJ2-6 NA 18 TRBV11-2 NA CASSAFWIVGSGANVLTF TGTGCCAGCAGCGCGTTCTGGATCGTGGGATCTGGGGCCAACGTCCTGACTTTC
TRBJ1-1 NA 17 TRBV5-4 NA CASSLAYSQGPNTEAFF TGTGCCAGCAGCTTGGCCTATTCCCAGGGTCCGAACACTGAAGCTTTCTTT
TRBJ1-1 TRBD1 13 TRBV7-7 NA CASSQDRDSEAFF TGTGCCAGCAGCCAGGACCGGGACAGTGAAGCTTTCTTT
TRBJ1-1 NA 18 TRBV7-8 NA CASSLESGGGPKPQSAFF TGTGCCAGCAGCTTAGAGTCGGGAGGGGGTCCGAAACCGCAATCAGCTTTCTTT
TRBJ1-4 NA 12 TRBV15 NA CATSRGFEKLFF TGTGCCACCAGCAGAGGTTTTGAAAAACTGTTTTTT
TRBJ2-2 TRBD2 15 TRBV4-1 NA CASSHGLAETGELFF TGCGCCAGCAGCCATGGACTAGCGGAGACCGGGGAGCTGTTTTTT
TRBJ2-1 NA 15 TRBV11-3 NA CASSPGELHYNEQFF TGTGCCAGCAGCCCGGGAGAGCTACACTACAATGAGCAGTTCTTC
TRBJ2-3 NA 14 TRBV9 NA CASSVEGGTDTQYF TGTGCCAGCAGCGTAGAGGGGGGGACAGATACGCAGTATTTT
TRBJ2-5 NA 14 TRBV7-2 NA CASSAQVLQETQYF TGTGCCAGCAGCGCGCAAGTACTACAAGAGACCCAGTACTTC
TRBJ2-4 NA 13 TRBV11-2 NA CASSLDLRNIQYF TGTGCCAGCAGCTTAGACCTAAGAAACATTCAGTACTTC
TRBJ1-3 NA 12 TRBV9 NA CASSAHGNTIYF TGTGCCAGCAGCGCCCATGGAAACACCATATATTTT
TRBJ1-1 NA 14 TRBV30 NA CAWRTYGLNTEAFF TGTGCCTGGAGGACGTACGGGTTGAACACTGAAGCTTTCTTT
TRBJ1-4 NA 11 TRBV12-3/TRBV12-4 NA CASSLDEKLFF TGTGCCAGCAGCCTAGATGAAAAACTGTTTTTT
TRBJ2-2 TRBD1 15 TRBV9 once CASSTGQGDGGELFF TGTGCCAGCAGCACGGGACAGGGGGATGGCGGGGAGCTGTTTTTT
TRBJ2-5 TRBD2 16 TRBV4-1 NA CASSTGLAGAGGTQYF TGCGCCAGCAGTACAGGGCTAGCGGGGGCCGGGGGGACCCAGTACTTC
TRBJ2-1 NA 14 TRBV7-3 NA CASSLLGLPNEQFF TGTGCCAGCAGCTTATTGGGACTCCCCAATGAGCAGTTCTTC
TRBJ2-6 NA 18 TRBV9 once CASSVDGRERNWANVLTF TGTGCCAGCAGCGTAGATGGCAGGGAAAGAAACTGGGCCAACGTCCTGACTTTC
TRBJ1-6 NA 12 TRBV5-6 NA CASSLFMGPLHF TGTGCCAGCAGCCTCTTTATGGGTCCCCTCCACTTT
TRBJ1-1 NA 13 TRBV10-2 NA CASRRTVNTEAFF TGCGCCAGCAGGCGGACGGTGAACACTGAAGCTTTCTTT
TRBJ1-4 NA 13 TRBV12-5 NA CASGLVGGEKLFF TGTGCTAGTGGTTTGGTAGGGGGTGAAAAACTGTTTTTT
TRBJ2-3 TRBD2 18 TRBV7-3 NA CASSLLGGGTSSTDTQYF TGTGCCAGCAGCTTACTGGGCGGGGGTACTTCTAGCACAGATACGCAGTATTTT
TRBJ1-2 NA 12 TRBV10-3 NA CAISRNLDGYTF TGTGCCATCTCAAGAAATTTGGATGGCTACACCTTC
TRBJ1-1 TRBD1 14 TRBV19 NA CASTPGQMNTEAFF TGTGCCAGTACCCCGGGACAGATGAACACTGAAGCTTTCTTT
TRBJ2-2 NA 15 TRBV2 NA CASMGQGAVAGELFF TGTGCCAGCATGGGGCAGGGTGCGGTGGCCGGGGAGCTGTTTTTT
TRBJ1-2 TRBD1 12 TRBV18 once CASSLDRGGYTF TGTGCCAGCTCACTGGACAGGGGTGGCTACACCTTC
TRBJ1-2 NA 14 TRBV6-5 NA CASSYSKQYYGYTF TGTGCCAGCAGTTACTCGAAGCAATATTATGGCTACACCTTC
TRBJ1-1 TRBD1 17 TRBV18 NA CASSLSGQGALPTEAFF TGTGCCAGCTCACTTTCGGGACAGGGGGCCCTACCCACTGAAGCTTTCTTT
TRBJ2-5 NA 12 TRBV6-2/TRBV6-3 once CASSAVRETQYF TGTGCCAGCAGTGCGGTAAGGGAGACCCAGTACTTC
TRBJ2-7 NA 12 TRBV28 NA CASSLDSNEQYF TGTGCCAGCAGTCTCGACAGTAACGAGCAGTACTTC
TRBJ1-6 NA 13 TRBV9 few CASSDGNNSPLHF TGTGCCAGCAGCGACGGGAATAATTCACCCCTCCACTTT
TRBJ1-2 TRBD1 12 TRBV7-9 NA CASSLTGVGYTF TGTGCCAGCAGCTTGACAGGGGTTGGCTACACCTTC
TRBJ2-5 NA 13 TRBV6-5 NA CATGRDSQETQYF TGTGCCACCGGCCGGGACTCCCAAGAGACCCAGTACTTC
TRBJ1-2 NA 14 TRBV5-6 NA CASSYGAPIYGYTF TGTGCCAGCAGCTATGGGGCCCCAATCTATGGCTACACCTTC
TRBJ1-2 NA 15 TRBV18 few CASSRDTGTLYGYTF TGTGCCAGCTCACGCGACACAGGGACTCTCTATGGCTACACCTTC
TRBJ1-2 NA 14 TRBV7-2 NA CASSPAGALFGYTF TGTGCCAGCAGCCCCGCAGGGGCCCTCTTTGGCTACACCTTC
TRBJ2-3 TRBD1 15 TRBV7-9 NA CASSFGQGAIDTQYF TGTGCCAGCAGCTTCGGACAGGGGGCTATAGATACGCAGTATTTT
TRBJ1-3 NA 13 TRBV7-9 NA CASSSMGVNTIYF TGTGCCAGCAGCTCCATGGGTGTAAACACCATATATTTT
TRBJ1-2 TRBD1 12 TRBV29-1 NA CSVENRGGSYTF TGCAGCGTTGAAAACAGGGGGGGCAGCTACACCTTC
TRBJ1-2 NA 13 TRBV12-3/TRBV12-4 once CASSLERKGGYTF TGTGCCAGCAGTTTAGAAAGGAAAGGCGGCTACACCTTC
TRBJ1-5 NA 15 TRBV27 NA CASRPQAFSNQPQHF TGTGCCAGCAGACCCCAGGCATTTAGCAATCAGCCCCAGCATTTT
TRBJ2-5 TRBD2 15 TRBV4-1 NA CASSLHPSGVETQYF TGCGCCAGCAGCCTTCATCCTAGCGGGGTGGAGACCCAGTACTTC
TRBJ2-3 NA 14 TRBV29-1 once CSVEVQEGTDTQYF TGCAGCGTTGAGGTCCAGGAGGGGACAGATACGCAGTATTTT
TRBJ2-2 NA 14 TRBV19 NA CASSIWVSTGELFF TGTGCCAGTAGTATCTGGGTGAGCACCGGGGAGCTGTTTTTT
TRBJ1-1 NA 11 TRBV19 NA CASGWGTEAFF TGTGCCAGTGGGTGGGGCACTGAAGCTTTCTTT
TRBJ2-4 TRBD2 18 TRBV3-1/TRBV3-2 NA CASSQDRGGGATKNIQYF TGTGCCAGCAGCCAAGATCGAGGCGGGGGGGCTACCAAAAACATTCAGTACTTC